This T cell receptor (beta chain) is from a study of regulatory T cells in long-lasting Graves disease. V lost 5 bases to trimming and J lost 0 bases, with 20 bases between them. The CDR3 is made up of 19 amino acids. Germline CDR1 reads SGHAT; CDR2 reads FQNNGV. This clonotype has a count of ten or more. The authors built TCR beta libraries using iRepertoire HTBI primers and Arm-PCR of CDR3 regions. TCRdb reanalysed the multiplex PCR reads using MiXCR and keeps one entry per CDR3 protein. The sample records 400,000 to 550,000 distinct CDR3 sequences, under 15% being singletons. Time point denoted: newly diagnosed GD, antithyroid drugs for less than 3 months. Preparation of the TCR library used RNA extracted from PBMCs. Staff drew nine milliliters of peripheral blood into EDTA tubes. This sample also appeared in a second study, on T cells in Graves' hyperthyroidism and ophthalmopathy.

The chain is built from TRBV11-2 and TRBJ1-6; no firm D call. This sample comprised peripheral blood mononuclear cells (PBMCs), obtained at new diagnosis, from a patient treated with antithyroid drugs. The source is a woman between 25 and 40 years old with Graves disease. CDR3 region: CASSPPRQVFSSYNSPLHF. CDR3 coding DNA: TGTGCCAGCAGCCCCCCCCGGCAGGTCTTCAGCTCCTATAATTCACCCCTCCACTTT. The complete variable domain, with remaining parts taken from reference TRBV11-2 and TRBJ1-6, reads EAGVAQSPRYKIIEKRQSVAFWCNPISGHATLYWYQQILGQGPKLLIQFQNNGVVDDSQLPKDRFSAERLKGVDSTLKIQPAKLEDSAVYLCASSPPRQVFSSYNSPLHFGNGTRLTVT.